The clone carrying this TCR beta chain was found many times. Antigen specificity is unknown. These data originate in a study of T cell repertoires in cytomegalovirus infection. The overall study: Public TCR beta signatures marked donors with CMV infection and the matching HLA.

General observations from the study: The ex vivo response showed dominance by HLA-C-restricted CMV-specific TCR beta clonotypes.

TCRdb reprocessed the reads with MiXCR, giving one entry per CDR3 protein. The table lists a few hundred thousand distinct CDR3 sequences, around 9.5% of them singletons. Trimming pared 5 bases from V and 0 bases from J, leaving 17 bases between. The CDR3 is made up of 17 amino acids. CDR1 is SGHTA, CDR2 FQGNSA, per germline. Sequencing was done on a sample of PBMCs. The receptor's source is a human donor in good health (CMV status not recorded). Some clones in this sample may be carry-over from other donors' samples. The chain recombines TRBV7-2 with TRBJ2-1; maybe TRBD2 (5 bases). The CDR3: CASSPRRTGSSYNEQFF. The CDR3 coding sequence is TGTGCCAGCAGCCCCCGTCGAACGGGGAGCTCCTACAATGAGCAGTTCTTC.